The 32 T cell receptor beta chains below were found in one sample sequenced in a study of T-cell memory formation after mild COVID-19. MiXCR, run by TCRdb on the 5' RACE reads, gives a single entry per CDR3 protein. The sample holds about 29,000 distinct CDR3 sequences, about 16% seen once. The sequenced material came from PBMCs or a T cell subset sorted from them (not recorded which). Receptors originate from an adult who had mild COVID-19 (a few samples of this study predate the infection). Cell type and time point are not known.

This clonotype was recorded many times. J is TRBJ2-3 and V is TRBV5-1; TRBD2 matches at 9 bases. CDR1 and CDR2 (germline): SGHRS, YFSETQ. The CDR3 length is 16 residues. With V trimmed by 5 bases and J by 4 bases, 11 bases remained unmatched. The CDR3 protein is CASSKVAGEVADTQYF. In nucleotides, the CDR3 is TGCGCCAGCAGTAAGGTAGCGGGAGAGGTGGCAGATACGCAGTATTTT.

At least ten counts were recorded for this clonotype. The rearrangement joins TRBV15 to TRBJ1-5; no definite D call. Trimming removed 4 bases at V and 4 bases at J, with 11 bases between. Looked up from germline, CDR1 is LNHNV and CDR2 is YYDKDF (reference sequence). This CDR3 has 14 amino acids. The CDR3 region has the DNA TGTGCCACCAGCACCGAGAGAGGGAATCAGCCCCAGCATTTT. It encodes CATSTERGNQPQHF.

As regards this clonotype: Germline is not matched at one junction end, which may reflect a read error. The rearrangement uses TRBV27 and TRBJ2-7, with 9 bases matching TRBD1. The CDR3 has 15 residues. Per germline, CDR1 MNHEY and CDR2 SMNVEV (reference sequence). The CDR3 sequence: CASSFAGQGSYEQYF. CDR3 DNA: TGTGCAAGCAGTTTTGCGGGACAGGGATCCTACGAGCAGTACTTC.

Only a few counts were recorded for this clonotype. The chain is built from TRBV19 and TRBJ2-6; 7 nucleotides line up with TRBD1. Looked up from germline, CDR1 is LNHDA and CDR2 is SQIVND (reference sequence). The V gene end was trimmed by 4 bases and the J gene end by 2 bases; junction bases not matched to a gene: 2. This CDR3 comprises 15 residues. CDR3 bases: TGTGCCAGTAGTACAGGGGGAGCTGGGGCCAACGTCCTGACTTTC. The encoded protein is CASSTGGAGANVLTF.

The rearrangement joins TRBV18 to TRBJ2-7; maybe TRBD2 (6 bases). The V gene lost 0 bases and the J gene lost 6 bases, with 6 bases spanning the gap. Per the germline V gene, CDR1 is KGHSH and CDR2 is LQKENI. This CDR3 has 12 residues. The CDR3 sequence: CASSPPGGEQYF. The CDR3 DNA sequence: TGTGCCAGCTCACCACCGGGGGGCGAGCAGTACTTC.

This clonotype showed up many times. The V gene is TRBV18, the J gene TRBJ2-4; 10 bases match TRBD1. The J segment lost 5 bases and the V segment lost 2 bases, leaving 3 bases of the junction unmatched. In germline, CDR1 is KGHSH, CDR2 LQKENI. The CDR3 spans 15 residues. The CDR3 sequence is CASSPSGTGENIQYF. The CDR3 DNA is TGTGCCAGCTCACCATCCGGGACAGGGGAAAACATTCAGTACTTC.

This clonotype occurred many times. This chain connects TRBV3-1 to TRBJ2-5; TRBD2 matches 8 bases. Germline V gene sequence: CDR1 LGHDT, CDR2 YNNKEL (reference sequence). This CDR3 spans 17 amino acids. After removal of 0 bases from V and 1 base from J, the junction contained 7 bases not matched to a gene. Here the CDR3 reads CASSQDATSASQETQYF. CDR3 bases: TGTGCCAGCAGCCAAGATGCGACTAGCGCAAGCCAAGAGACCCAGTACTTC.

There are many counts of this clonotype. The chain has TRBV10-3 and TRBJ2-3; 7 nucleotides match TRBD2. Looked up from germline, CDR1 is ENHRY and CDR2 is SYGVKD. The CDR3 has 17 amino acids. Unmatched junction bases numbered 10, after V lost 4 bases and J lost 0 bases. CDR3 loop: CAISGPRTRLSTDTQYF. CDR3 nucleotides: TGTGCCATCAGTGGACCGAGGACTAGACTAAGCACAGATACGCAGTATTTT.

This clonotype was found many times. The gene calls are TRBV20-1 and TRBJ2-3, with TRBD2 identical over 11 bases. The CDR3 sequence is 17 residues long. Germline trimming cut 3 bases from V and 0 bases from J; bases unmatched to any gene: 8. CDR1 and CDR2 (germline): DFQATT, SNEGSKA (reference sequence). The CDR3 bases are TGCAGTGCTAGGGAAGGGACTAGCGGCTCTAGCACAGATACGCAGTATTTT. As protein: CSAREGTSGSSTDTQYF.

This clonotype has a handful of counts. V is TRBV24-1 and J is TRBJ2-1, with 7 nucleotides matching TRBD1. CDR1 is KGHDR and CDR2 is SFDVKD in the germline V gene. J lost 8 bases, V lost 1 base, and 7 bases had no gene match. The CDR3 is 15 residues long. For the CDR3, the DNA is TGTGCCACCAGTGATTTTAACAGGGGAGAGTATGAGCAGTTCTTC. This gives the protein CATSDFNRGEYEQFF.

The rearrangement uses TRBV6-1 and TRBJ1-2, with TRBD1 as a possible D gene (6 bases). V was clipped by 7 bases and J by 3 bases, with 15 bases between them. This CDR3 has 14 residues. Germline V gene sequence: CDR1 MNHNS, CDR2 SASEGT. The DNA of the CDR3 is TGTGCCAGCAAAGTCGGCAGGGGCCACTATGGCTACACCTTC. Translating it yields CASKVGRGHYGYTF.

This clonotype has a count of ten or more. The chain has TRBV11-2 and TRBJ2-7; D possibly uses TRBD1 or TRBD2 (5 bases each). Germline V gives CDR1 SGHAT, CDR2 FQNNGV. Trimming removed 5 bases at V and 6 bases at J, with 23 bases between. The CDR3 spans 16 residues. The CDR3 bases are TGTGCCAGCAGCCCCCCGGGGCAGGACCGTGGCTCCGAGCAGTACTTC. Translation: CASSPPGQDRGSEQYF. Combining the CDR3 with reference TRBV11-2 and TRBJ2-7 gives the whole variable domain EAGVAQSPRYKIIEKRQSVAFWCNPISGHATLYWYQQILGQGPKLLIQFQNNGVVDDSQLPKDRFSAERLKGVDSTLKIQPAKLEDSAVYLCASSPPGQDRGSEQYFGPGTRLTVT.

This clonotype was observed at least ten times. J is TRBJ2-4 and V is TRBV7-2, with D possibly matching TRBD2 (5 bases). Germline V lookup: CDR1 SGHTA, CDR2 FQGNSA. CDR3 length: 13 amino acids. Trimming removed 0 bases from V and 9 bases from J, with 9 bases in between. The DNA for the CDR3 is TGTGCCAGCAGCTTAGCGGGAGATTTCATTCAGTACTTC. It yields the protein CASSLAGDFIQYF.

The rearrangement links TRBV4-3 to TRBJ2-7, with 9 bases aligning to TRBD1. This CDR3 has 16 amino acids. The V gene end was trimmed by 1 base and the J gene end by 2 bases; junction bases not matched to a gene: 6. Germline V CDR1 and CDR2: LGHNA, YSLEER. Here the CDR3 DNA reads TGCGCCAGCAGCCAAGCGGGGACAGGGCTCCCCTACGAGCAGTACTTC. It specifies CASSQAGTGLPYEQYF.

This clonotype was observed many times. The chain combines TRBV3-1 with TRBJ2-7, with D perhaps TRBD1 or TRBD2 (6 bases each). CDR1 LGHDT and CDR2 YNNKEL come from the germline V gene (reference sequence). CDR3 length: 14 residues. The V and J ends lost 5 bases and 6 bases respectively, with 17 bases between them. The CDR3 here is CASSFRGRLAEQYF. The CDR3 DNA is TGTGCCAGCAGCTTCCGGGGGCGGCTAGCCGAGCAGTACTTC.

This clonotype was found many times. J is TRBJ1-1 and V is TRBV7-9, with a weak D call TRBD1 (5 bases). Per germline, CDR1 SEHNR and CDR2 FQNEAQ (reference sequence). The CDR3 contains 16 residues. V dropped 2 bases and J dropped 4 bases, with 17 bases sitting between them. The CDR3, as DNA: TGTGCCAGCAGCTTACCACCTGGGGCGGGGTTCACTGAAGCTTTCTTT. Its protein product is CASSLPPGAGFTEAFF. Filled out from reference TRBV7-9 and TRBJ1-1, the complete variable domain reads DTGVSQNPRHKITKRGQNVTFRCDPISEHNRLYWYRQTLGQGPEFLTYFQNEAQLEKSRLLSDRFSAERPKGSFSTLEIQRTEQGDSAMYLCASSLPPGAGFTEAFFGQGTRLTVV.

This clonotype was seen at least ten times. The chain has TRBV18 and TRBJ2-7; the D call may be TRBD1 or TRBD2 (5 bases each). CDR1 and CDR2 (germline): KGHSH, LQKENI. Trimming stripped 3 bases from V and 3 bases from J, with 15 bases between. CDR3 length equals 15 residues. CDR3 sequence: CASSPLGLGDYEQYF. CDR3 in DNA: TGTGCCAGCTCACCCCTCGGATTGGGGGACTACGAGCAGTACTTC.

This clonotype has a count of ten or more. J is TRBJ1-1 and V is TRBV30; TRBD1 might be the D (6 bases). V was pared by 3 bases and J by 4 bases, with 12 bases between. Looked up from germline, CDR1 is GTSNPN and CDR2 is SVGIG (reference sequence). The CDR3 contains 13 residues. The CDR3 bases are TGTGCCTGGAGCCAGGGAGGGGGCACTGAAGCTTTCTTT. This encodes CAWSQGGGTEAFF.

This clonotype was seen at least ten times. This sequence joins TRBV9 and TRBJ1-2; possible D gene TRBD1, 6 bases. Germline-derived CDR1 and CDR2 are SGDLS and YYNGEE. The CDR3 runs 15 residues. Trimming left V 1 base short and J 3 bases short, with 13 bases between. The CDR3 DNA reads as TGTGCCAGCAGCGTACAGGGGTACTCCTACTATGGCTACACCTTC. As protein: CASSVQGYSYYGYTF.

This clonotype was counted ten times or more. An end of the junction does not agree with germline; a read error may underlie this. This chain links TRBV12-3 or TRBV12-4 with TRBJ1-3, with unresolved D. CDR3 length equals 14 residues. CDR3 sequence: CASSLDQLGPRANF. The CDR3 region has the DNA TGTGCCAGCAGTTTAGATCAACTAGGACCCAGAGCGAATTTT.

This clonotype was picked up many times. CDR3 region: CASRGTQMNTEAFF. CDR3 sequence (DNA): TGCGCCAGCCGAGGAACTCAAATGAACACTGAAGCTTTCTTT. The chain couples TRBV5-1 to TRBJ1-1; D unclear. The CDR3 spans 14 residues. V was shortened by 7 bases and J by 0 bases, with 13 bases between the two germline ends. Germline CDR1 and CDR2: SGHRS and YFSETQ.

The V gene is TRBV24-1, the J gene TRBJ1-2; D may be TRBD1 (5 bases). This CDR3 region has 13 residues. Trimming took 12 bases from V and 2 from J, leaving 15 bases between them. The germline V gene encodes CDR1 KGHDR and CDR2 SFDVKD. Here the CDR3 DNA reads TGTGCCTCCGAGACAGATGAAAACTATGGCTACACCTTC. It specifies CASETDENYGYTF.

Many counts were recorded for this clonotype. This chain's CDR3 is CASSEAGGFYEQYF. In DNA, the CDR3 is TGTGCCAGCAGTGAAGCAGGCGGCTTCTACGAGCAGTACTTC. The chain is built from TRBV6-1 and TRBJ2-7; unclear D gene. Germline V gene data show CDR1 as MNHNS and CDR2 as SASEGT. This CDR3 is 14 amino acids long. V was cut by 0 bases and J by 3 bases, with 9 bases left in between.

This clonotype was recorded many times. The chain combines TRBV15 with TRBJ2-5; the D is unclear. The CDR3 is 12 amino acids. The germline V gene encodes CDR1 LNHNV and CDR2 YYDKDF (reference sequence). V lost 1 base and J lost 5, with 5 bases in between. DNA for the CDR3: TGTGCCACCAGCAGAGCGGAGGAGACCCAGTACTTC. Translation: CATSRAEETQYF.

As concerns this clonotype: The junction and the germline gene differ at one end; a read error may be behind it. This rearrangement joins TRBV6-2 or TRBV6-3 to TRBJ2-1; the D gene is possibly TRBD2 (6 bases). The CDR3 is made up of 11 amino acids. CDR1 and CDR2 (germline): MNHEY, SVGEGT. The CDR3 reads CASSYGGTPNF. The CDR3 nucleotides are TGTGCCAGCAGTTACGGTGGGACTCCAAACTTC.

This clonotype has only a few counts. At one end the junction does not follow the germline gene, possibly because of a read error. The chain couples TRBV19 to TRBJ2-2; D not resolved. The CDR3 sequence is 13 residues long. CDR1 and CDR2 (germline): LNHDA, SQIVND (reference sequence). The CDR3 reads CASSILNTGELFF. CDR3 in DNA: TGTGCAAGTAGTATCCTGAACACCGGGGAGCTGTTTTTT. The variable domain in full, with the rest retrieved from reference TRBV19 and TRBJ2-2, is DGGITQSPKYLFRKEGQNVTLSCEQNLNHDAMYWYRQDPGQGLRLIYYSQIVNDFQKGDIAEGYSVSREKKESFPLTVTSAQKNPTAFYLCASSILNTGELFFGEGSRLTVL.

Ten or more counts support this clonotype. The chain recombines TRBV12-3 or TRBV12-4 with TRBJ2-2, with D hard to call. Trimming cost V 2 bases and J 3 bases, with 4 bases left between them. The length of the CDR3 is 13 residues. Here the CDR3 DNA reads TGTGCCAGCAGTTTAAGGGACACCGGGGAGCTGTTTTTT. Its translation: CASSLRDTGELFF.

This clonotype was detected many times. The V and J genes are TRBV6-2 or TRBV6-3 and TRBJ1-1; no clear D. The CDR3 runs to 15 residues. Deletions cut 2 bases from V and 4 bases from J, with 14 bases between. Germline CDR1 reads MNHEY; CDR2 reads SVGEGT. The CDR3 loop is CASSYRGDGSTEAFF. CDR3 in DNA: TGTGCCAGCAGTTACCGAGGAGATGGGAGCACTGAAGCTTTCTTT.

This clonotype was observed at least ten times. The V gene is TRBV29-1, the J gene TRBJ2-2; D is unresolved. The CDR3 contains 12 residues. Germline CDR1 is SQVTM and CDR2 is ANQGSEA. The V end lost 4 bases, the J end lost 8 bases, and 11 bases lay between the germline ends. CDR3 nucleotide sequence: TGCAGCGTTGTCGGATTCCAGGGGGAGCTGTTTTTT. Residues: CSVVGFQGELFF.

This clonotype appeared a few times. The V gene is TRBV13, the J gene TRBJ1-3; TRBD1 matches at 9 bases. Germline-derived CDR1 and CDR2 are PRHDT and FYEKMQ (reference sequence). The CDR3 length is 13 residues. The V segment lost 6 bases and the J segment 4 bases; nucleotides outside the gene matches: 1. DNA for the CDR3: TGTGCCAGCAGGGGGACAGGGGGAAACACCATATATTTT. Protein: CASRGTGGNTIYF.

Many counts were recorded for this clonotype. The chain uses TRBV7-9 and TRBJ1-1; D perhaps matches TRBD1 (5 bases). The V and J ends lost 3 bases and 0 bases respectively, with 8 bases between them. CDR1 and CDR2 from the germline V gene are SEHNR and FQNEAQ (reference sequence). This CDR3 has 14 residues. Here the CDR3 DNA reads TGTGCCAGCAGCTTGGGGCAGCTGAACACTGAAGCTTTCTTT. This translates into CASSLGQLNTEAFF.

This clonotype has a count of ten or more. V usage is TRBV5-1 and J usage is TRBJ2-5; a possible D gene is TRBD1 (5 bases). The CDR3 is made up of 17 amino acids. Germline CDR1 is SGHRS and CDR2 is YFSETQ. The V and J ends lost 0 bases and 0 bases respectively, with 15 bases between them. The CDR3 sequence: CASSLADGAGYQETQYF. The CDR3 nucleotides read TGCGCCAGCAGCTTGGCCGATGGGGCTGGGTACCAAGAGACCCAGTACTTC.